This T cell receptor (beta chain) was sequenced in a study of tumor-infiltrating lymphocytes in primary liver carcinoma. Germline lookup yields CDR1 DFQATT and CDR2 SNEGSKA (reference sequence). J was trimmed by 8 bases and V by 4 bases; bases with no gene match: 10. CDR3 length: 15 residues. Investigators took RNA and DNA out together from roughly 21-30 mg of unsorted bulk tissue. The authors made TCR beta cDNA from roughly 480 ng total RNA with a constant-region primer. Construction of TCR beta libraries relied on three successive nested multiplex PCR rounds employing slightly modified ARM-PCR. TRBV1-TRBV30 forward primers paired with a C-beta reverse primer were used in the first two PCR rounds, which ran roughly 9 cycles each. TCRdb ran MiXCR on the multiplex PCR reads and lists one entry per CDR3 protein. The data contain 55,000 to 65,000 distinct CDR3 sequences, roughly 70% of them singletons.

The sequence was collected from a man aged 40-49 years with primary liver carcinoma and hepatitis B virus infection. The sample comprised liver tumor tissue from sampling region 2. Noted subset: tumor region T2, inferior pole. The chain joins TRBV20-1 to TRBJ1-4; 10 bases are shared with TRBD1. The CDR3 sequence is CSATSGGQGKEKLFF. As DNA, the CDR3 is TGCAGTGCTACCTCCGGGGGACAGGGGAAGGAAAAACTGTTTTTT.